This T cell receptor (beta chain) was observed in a study of blood T cell repertoires in COVID-19. Study-wide context: Samples of COVID-19 (acute and convalescent) were obtained from the United States, Italy and Spain. Nucleic acid was either cDNA or gDNA, and it came from T cells, B-cell-depleted T cells, or PBMCs.

Authors' methods: Reference gene primers were amplified, and this amplification served to estimate nucleated cell counts. Sequencing used immunoSEQ multiplex PCR; TCRdb keeps in-frame clones, though not all of them. V and J calls and clone size are those listed in that table; D and trimming were worked out from the DNA. The table shows around 300,000 clones, with 85% to 90% occurring only once. The CDR3 is 19 amino acids. This rearrangement joins TRBV1 to TRBJ1-1. TRBV1 corresponds to a pseudogene. This clonotype originated in a young woman who had recovered from COVID-19. The sequencing input was PBMCs or T cells enriched from blood (not recorded which). The CDR3, as DNA: TGCACCAGCAGCCAACCTAACCGAGAGAGTTACCACTTAAACACTGAAGCTTTCTTT. It is translated as CTSSQPNRESYHLNTEAFF.